These 7 T cell receptor beta chains were sequenced from one sample in a study of cytomegalovirus exposure and HLA in healthy donors. The PCR used 60 Vbeta and 13 Jbeta primers. The assay was immunoSEQ multiplex PCR, and TCRdb's table has in-frame clones only and misses some. The data hold a few hundred thousand clones, with about 80% observed a single time. Sequencing was performed on PBMCs. The receptors originated from a woman between 55 and 75 years old in good health and CMV-seropositive.

In this sample, this clone turned up once. The V and J genes are TRBV28 and TRBJ2-1, with D tentatively TRBD1 (5 bases). The CDR3 spans 13 residues. V was shortened by 6 bases and J by 5 bases, with 11 bases between the two germline ends. Germline V gene data show CDR1 as MDHEN and CDR2 as SYDVKM. The CDR3: CASSSGNDNEQFF. The CDR3 DNA is TGTGCCAGCAGCTCAGGGAACGACAATGAGCAGTTCTTC.

The chain joins TRBV2 to TRBJ1-1; 8 bases are a match to TRBD1. Losses at the gene ends were 6 bases for V and 0 bases for J; bases not matched to a gene: 3. This CDR3 is built from 14 residues. Looked up from germline, CDR1 is SNHLY and CDR2 is FYNNEI. This CDR3 reads CASRGDRMNTEAFF. In nucleotides, the CDR3 is TGTGCCAGCAGGGGGGACAGGATGAACACTGAAGCTTTCTTT.

This clone was counted only a few times. The chain uses TRBV4-1 and TRBJ2-7; D possibly corresponds to TRBD1 (5 bases). The CDR3 runs 15 residues. Per the germline V gene, CDR1 is MGHRA and CDR2 is YSYEKL. Between the trimmed V and J ends, which lost 1 base and 0 bases, there was a span of 10 bases. CDR3 protein: CASSQVLGDSYEQYF. CDR3 DNA sequence: TGCGCCAGCAGCCAAGTCCTAGGGGACTCCTACGAGCAGTACTTC.

The rearrangement joins TRBV19 to TRBJ1-2; 9 positions match TRBD1. The length of the CDR3 is 14 residues. V was pared by 5 bases and J by 2 bases, with 3 bases of the junction left unmatched. Looked up from germline, CDR1 is LNHDA and CDR2 is SQIVND (reference sequence). The CDR3 region has the DNA TGTGCCAGTAGTTACAGGGGGCAGAACTATGGCTACACCTTC. It yields the protein CASSYRGQNYGYTF.

This chain connects TRBV2 to TRBJ1-2, with 7 positions matching TRBD1. Trimming removed 7 bases from V and 3 bases from J; junction bases left unmatched: 8. Germline-derived CDR1 and CDR2 are SNHLY and FYNNEI. The CDR3 covers 14 residues. The DNA for the CDR3 is TGTGCCAGCAAGGGGTTAGGGGGCGACTATGGCTACACCTTC. Amino acids: CASKGLGGDYGYTF.

This rearrangement joins TRBV9 to TRBJ2-2; D is possibly TRBD1 (6 bases). The length of the CDR3 is 15 residues. Germline V gene lookup returns CDR1 SGDLS and CDR2 YYNGEE. Deletions cut 4 bases from V and 0 bases from J, with 10 bases between. The CDR3 sequence is CASSTRTANTGELFF. The CDR3 DNA reads TGTGCCAGCAGCACCCGGACAGCGAACACCGGGGAGCTGTTTTTT.

The chain is built from TRBV27 and TRBJ2-4; a possible D gene is TRBD2 (6 bases). This CDR3 comprises 18 residues. The germline V gene has CDR1 MNHEY and CDR2 SMNVEV (reference sequence). The V end lost 3 bases, the J end lost 8 bases, and 26 bases lay between the germline ends. CDR3 protein: CASSLRLGLKEGLDIQYF. The CDR3 DNA sequence: TGTGCCAGCAGTTTGCGACTTGGGCTAAAGGAGGGGTTGGACATTCAGTACTTC.